The 20 T cell receptor beta chains below were found in one sample sequenced in a study of T cells in Graves' hyperthyroidism and ophthalmopathy. Amplified regions were TCR beta CDR3 sequences from RNA transcripts. The HTBI set primed first-round TCR CDR3 RT-PCR. Using its own MiXCR run on the multiplex PCR reads, TCRdb lists one record per CDR3 protein. The sample consists of some 250,000 distinct CDR3 sequences, 13% to 15% of them appearing once. The source material was blood. The receptor source for this set is a woman in her thirties or forties with Graves' hyperthyroidism that later progressed to Graves' ophthalmopathy.

This clonotype has a count of ten or more. V and J are TRBV11-2 and TRBJ2-1; D ambiguous. From germline, CDR1 is SGHAT and CDR2 FQNNGV. The germline V and J ends were trimmed by 6 bases and 0 bases, with 12 bases remaining between them. The CDR3 runs to 15 residues. This CDR3 is CASRLWRTSYNEQFF. The CDR3 nucleotides are TGTGCCAGCAGACTTTGGCGGACCTCCTACAATGAGCAGTTCTTC. The whole variable domain, remainder taken from reference TRBV11-2 and TRBJ2-1, is EAGVAQSPRYKIIEKRQSVAFWCNPISGHATLYWYQQILGQGPKLLIQFQNNGVVDDSQLPKDRFSAERLKGVDSTLKIQPAKLEDSAVYLCASRLWRTSYNEQFFGPGTRLTVL.

This clonotype appeared many times. The DNA of the CDR3 is TGTGCTAGTGGTTTGGGGGACAGGCAAGAGACCCAGTACTTC. It encodes CASGLGDRQETQYF. V is TRBV12-5 and J is TRBJ2-5; 8 bases are shared with TRBD1. The CDR3 is 14 residues long. Germline values: CDR1 LGHNT, CDR2 FRNRAP. Losses at the gene ends were 1 base for V and 2 bases for J; bases not matched to a gene: 0.

There are many counts of this clonotype. This rearrangement joins TRBV28 to TRBJ1-6; no reliable D call. Germline assignment: CDR1 MDHEN and CDR2 SYDVKM. The CDR3 length is 14 residues. V lost 2 bases to trimming and J lost 5 bases, with 7 bases between them. CDR3 protein: CASSLGLNNSPLHF. The CDR3 DNA follows: TGTGCCAGCAGTTTAGGGCTCAATAATTCACCCCTCCACTTT. Combining the CDR3 with reference TRBV28 and TRBJ1-6 gives the whole variable domain DVKVTQSSRYLVKRTGEKVFLECVQDMDHENMFWYRQDPGLGLRLIYFSYDVKMKEKGDIPEGYSVSREKKERFSLILESASTNQTSMYLCASSLGLNNSPLHFGNGTRLTVT.

This clonotype was found many times. The chain recombines TRBV7-6 with TRBJ2-1; D is possibly TRBD2 (5 bases). V lost 5 bases to trimming and J lost 0 bases, with 8 bases between them. CDR3 length equals 14 residues. CDR1 and CDR2 from the germline V gene are SGHVS and FNYEAQ. CDR3 in DNA: TGTGCCAGCAGCGGGCGGGCCTCCTACAATGAGCAGTTCTTC. This gives the protein CASSGRASYNEQFF.

In regard to this clonotype: One end of the junction fails to match germline, which may point to a read error. The V and J genes are TRBV7-7 and TRBJ2-3; the D gene is possibly TRBD2 (6 bases). The CDR3 runs to 16 residues. Germline loops: CDR1 SSHAT, CDR2 FNYEAQ (reference sequence). This CDR3 is CASSLASGLLTDTQYF. Here the CDR3 DNA reads TGTGCTAGCAGCTTAGCCAGCGGGCTCCTCACAGATACGCAGTATTTT. Looking up the rest from reference TRBV7-7 and TRBJ2-3 gives the full variable domain: GAGVSQSPRYKVTKRGQDVTLRCDPISSHATLYWYQQALGQGPEFLTYFNYEAQPDKSGLPSDRFSAERPEGSISTLTIQRTEQRDSAMYRCASSLASGLLTDTQYFGPGTRLTVL.

This clonotype was counted ten times or more. This chain connects TRBV2 to TRBJ2-5, with D tentatively TRBD2 (6 bases). V lost 6 bases and J 2 bases, leaving 7 bases between the germline ends. CDR3 size: 12 residues. Germline CDR1 SNHLY, CDR2 FYNNEI. The CDR3 nucleotides are TGTGCCAGCAGGGACTATCAAGAGACCCAGTACTTC. Protein sequence: CASRDYQETQYF.

The chain joins TRBV30 to TRBJ2-5; D not certain. With 5 bases removed from V and 0 bases from J, the gap between germline ends came to 13 bases. Germline CDR1 reads GTSNPN; CDR2 reads SVGIG (reference sequence). The CDR3 runs to 14 residues. CDR3 sequence (DNA): TGTGCCTGGGCCGCGTTGACCAACCAAGAGACCCAGTACTTC. Translating gives CAWAALTNQETQYF.

This clonotype was seen ten or more times. V usage is TRBV11-2 and J usage is TRBJ2-7; 14 bases align to TRBD2. The CDR3 totals 16 residues. Losses at the gene ends were 2 bases for V and 4 bases for J; bases not matched to a gene: 4. The germline V gene encodes CDR1 SGHAT and CDR2 FQNNGV. The CDR3 spells CASSLFRLAGGYEQYF. The CDR3, as DNA: TGTGCCAGCAGCTTATTCCGACTAGCGGGAGGGTACGAGCAGTACTTC.

In this sample, this clonotype turned up many times. V is TRBV5-1 and J is TRBJ2-7, with 12 bases fitting TRBD2. Looked up from germline, CDR1 is SGHRS and CDR2 is YFSETQ. The CDR3 runs to 15 residues. Germline trimming cut 3 bases from V and 4 bases from J; bases unmatched to any gene: 5. The CDR3 sequence is CASSSTSGRVYEQYF. In DNA form, the CDR3 reads TGCGCCAGCAGCTCGACTAGCGGGAGAGTTTACGAGCAGTACTTC.

V is TRBV10-2 and J is TRBJ2-7; the match to TRBD2 covers 7 bases. The germline gives CDR1 WSHSY, CDR2 SAAADI. The CDR3 runs 14 residues. V lost 3 bases and J lost 2; bases outside the gene matches: 4. The CDR3 spells CASSDLAVTYEQYF. The CDR3 coding sequence is TGCGCCAGCAGTGATCTAGCGGTCACCTACGAGCAGTACTTC.

This clonotype was recorded a few times. This chain links TRBV5-1 with TRBJ2-3; 12 nucleotides align to TRBD2. Per the germline V gene, CDR1 is SGHRS and CDR2 is YFSETQ. Trimming at V came to 2 bases and at J to 1 base, leaving 5 bases not matched to a gene. CDR3 length equals 17 residues. This chain's CDR3 is CASSFGPSGGGTDTQYF. In DNA, the CDR3 is TGCGCCAGCAGCTTCGGGCCTAGCGGGGGGGGCACAGATACGCAGTATTTT.

On this clonotype: Lacking the conserved final phenylalanine or tryptophan, this CDR3 likely reflects a read error. The J gene is TRBJ2-5, the V gene TRBV12-3 or TRBV12-4, with D unclear. V dropped 4 bases and J dropped 2 bases, with 14 bases sitting between them. The CDR3 totals 15 residues. The CDR3 protein is CASSSAWQEQETQYS. The CDR3, as DNA: TGTGCCAGCAGTTCAGCCTGGCAGGAACAAGAGACCCAGTACTCC.

This clonotype was seen only a few times. The chain combines TRBV30 with TRBJ2-3, with 7 bases lining up with TRBD1. The CDR3 length is 15 residues. Germline V gene sequence: CDR1 GTSNPN, CDR2 SVGIG (reference sequence). V lost 2 bases and J lost 1; bases outside the gene matches: 6. Here the CDR3 reads CAWSSGQVGTDTQYF. CDR3 bases: TGTGCCTGGAGTTCTGGACAGGTTGGCACAGATACGCAGTATTTT. Combining the CDR3 with reference TRBV30 and TRBJ2-3 gives the whole variable domain SQTIHQWPATLVQPVGSPLSLECTVEGTSNPNLYWYRQAAGRGLQLLFYSVGIGQISSEVPQNLSASRPQDRQFILSSKKLLLSDSGFYLCAWSSGQVGTDTQYFGPGTRLTVL.

In this sample, this clonotype turned up many times. The chain carries TRBV12-3 or TRBV12-4 and TRBJ2-7; D is possibly TRBD1 (5 bases). The ends were cut back, 6 bases at V and 7 bases at J, with 19 bases in the middle. The CDR3 runs to 14 residues. The DNA for the CDR3 is TGTGCCAGCAGGGCACTGCAGGGTCGTGGAGAGCAGTACTTC. This gives the protein CASRALQGRGEQYF.

The table lists this clonotype with many counts. The chain is built from TRBV6-1 and TRBJ1-1; tentatively, D is TRBD1 (5 bases). This CDR3 contains 15 residues. The V gene lost 3 bases and the J gene lost 4 bases, with 15 bases spanning the gap. Germline CDR1 and CDR2: MNHNS and SASEGT. The CDR3 coding sequence is TGTGCCAGCAGTGACTCTCGTCGGGGCGGCACTGAAGCTTTCTTT. Its translation is CASSDSRRGGTEAFF.

This clonotype was picked up many times. The J gene is TRBJ1-2, the V gene TRBV10-3; 9 nucleotides agree with TRBD1. Trimming removed 6 bases from V and 2 bases from J; junction bases left unmatched: 4. Germline V gives CDR1 ENHRY, CDR2 SYGVKD. The length of the CDR3 is 14 residues. CDR3 nucleotide sequence: TGTGCCATCAGCAAGACAGGGGGAAACTATGGCTACACCTTC. Its translation is CAISKTGGNYGYTF.

This chain connects TRBV20-1 to TRBJ2-1; 10 bases match TRBD2. The CDR3 is made up of 15 amino acids. The germline V gene has CDR1 DFQATT and CDR2 SNEGSKA (reference sequence). The ends lost 0 bases at V and 6 bases at J; junction bases unmatched: 5. DNA of the CDR3: TGCAGTGCTAGAGATTGGCTAGCGGGAGTCAATGAGCAGTTCTTC. This encodes CSARDWLAGVNEQFF.

The CDR3, as DNA: TGCGCCCGCCGGAGACCGTGGACTAGCGGGAGTCGGTTAACTCTCTACGAGCAGTACTTC. It translates to CARRRPWTSGSRLTLYEQYF. The genes are TRBV10-2 and TRBJ2-7, with TRBD2 matching 13 bases. V was pared by 11 bases and J by 3 bases, with 25 bases of the junction left unmatched. The CDR3 contains 20 residues. Germline-derived CDR1 and CDR2 are WSHSY and SAAADI.

At least ten counts were recorded for this clonotype. The rearrangement joins TRBV30 to TRBJ2-7, with D tentatively TRBD2 (6 bases). Germline CDR1 and CDR2: GTSNPN and SVGIG (reference sequence). V shed 4 bases and J shed 2 bases, with 18 bases lying between them. This CDR3 is 15 amino acids long. The CDR3 protein is CAWMVSGLPPYEQYF. Here the CDR3 DNA reads TGTGCCTGGATGGTCTCGGGACTGCCGCCCTACGAGCAGTACTTC.

This clonotype was recorded at least ten times. The chain joins TRBV12-3 or TRBV12-4 to TRBJ1-5; D may be TRBD1 (5 bases). This CDR3 comprises 15 residues. Trimming stripped 0 bases from V and 0 bases from J, with 6 bases between. The CDR3 DNA follows: TGTGCCAGCAGTTTAGCGGGGCTTAGCAATCAGCCCCAGCATTTT. Its translation is CASSLAGLSNQPQHF.